Each of the 27 T cell receptor beta chains below was sequenced from the same sample in a study of cytomegalovirus exposure and HLA in healthy donors. The primer mix had 60 Vbeta and 13 Jbeta primers. Only in-frame clones appear in the TCRdb table, and some are missing; sequencing was by immunoSEQ multiplex PCR. The sample consists of some 170,000 clones, roughly three quarters of them appearing once. Specimen: PBMCs. The source of these receptors is a man aged 18 to 35 in good health and CMV-seropositive.

This sequence joins TRBV10-3 and TRBJ2-5, with a tentative D call TRBD2 (6 bases). The DNA end is more similar to TRBJ2-7, so the J call may be wrong. The CDR3 has 15 residues. The germline V gene has CDR1 ENHRY and CDR2 SYGVKD. Written as DNA, the CDR3 is TGTGCCAGCGCGTTGGGGCCCACGGCTAGCGACGAGCAGTACTTC. The encoded protein is CASALGPTASDEQYF.

The V and J genes are TRBV6-5 and TRBJ2-7; 10 bases map to TRBD1. The CDR3 runs to 15 residues. In germline, CDR1 is MNHEY, CDR2 SVGAGI. Trimming at V came to 2 bases and at J to 5 bases, leaving 6 bases not matched to a gene. The CDR3 loop reads CASSYPGTGVDEQYF. The CDR3 nucleotides are TGTGCCAGCAGTTACCCCGGGACAGGGGTTGACGAGCAGTACTTC.

The V gene is TRBV27, the J gene TRBJ2-1, with 9 positions matching TRBD1. From germline, CDR1 is MNHEY and CDR2 SMNVEV (reference sequence). This CDR3 spans 16 amino acids. Unmatched junction bases numbered 8, after V lost 6 bases and J lost 2 bases. Written as DNA, the CDR3 is TGTGCCAGCAGCCCAAGGTGGGACAGGGCCTACAATGAGCAGTTCTTC. It specifies CASSPRWDRAYNEQFF.

The chain is built from TRBV4-3 and TRBJ2-6, with D unclear. The CDR3 has 18 residues. V was cut by 0 bases and J by 0 bases, with 12 bases left in between. CDR1 is LGHNA, CDR2 YSLEER, per germline. The CDR3 loop reads CASSQDHGTSSGANVLTF. The CDR3 nucleotides read TGCGCCAGCAGCCAAGATCATGGCACAAGCTCTGGGGCCAACGTCCTGACTTTC.

V is TRBV7-9 and J is TRBJ1-6; 7 bases fit TRBD1. Germline CDR1 and CDR2: SEHNR and FQNEAQ (reference sequence). The V and J ends lost 5 bases and 5 bases, in that order; junction bases with no gene match: 6. The CDR3 has 15 amino acids. The CDR3 region is CASSRSRGNNSPLHF. The CDR3 nucleotides are TGTGCCAGCAGCCGCAGCAGGGGGAATAATTCACCCCTCCACTTT.

The chain employs TRBV5-1 and TRBJ2-7; D unresolved. The CDR3 sequence is 15 residues long. V was pared by 0 bases and J by 5 bases, with 15 bases between. In germline, CDR1 is SGHRS, CDR2 YFSETQ. CDR3: CASSLAADWMNEQYF. Written as DNA, the CDR3 is TGCGCCAGCAGCTTGGCGGCGGATTGGATGAACGAGCAGTACTTC.

The rearrangement uses TRBV5-6 and TRBJ2-2; 14 bases map to TRBD2. Per the germline V gene, CDR1 is SGHDT and CDR2 is YYEEEE. The junction had 7 bases not matched to a gene; V was cut back by 3 bases and J by 6 bases. The CDR3 is 17 residues long. DNA of the CDR3: TGTGCCAGCAGCTACGAAGGGACTAGCGGGAGTCCCGGGGAGCTGTTTTTT. It yields the protein CASSYEGTSGSPGELFF.

The chain employs TRBV5-4 and TRBJ2-7, with D tentatively TRBD1 (6 bases). Germline assignment: CDR1 SGHNT and CDR2 YYREEE (reference sequence). This CDR3 region has 14 residues. Trimming took off 3 bases at V and 0 bases at J, with 10 bases between the two ends. The CDR3 sequence: CASSSRTASYEQYF. As DNA, the CDR3 is TGTGCCAGCAGCTCCCGGACAGCCTCCTACGAGCAGTACTTC.

The chain uses TRBV7-9 and TRBJ1-2; unclear D gene. The CDR3 is made up of 15 amino acids. Germline V lookup: CDR1 SEHNR, CDR2 FQNEAQ (reference sequence). The germline V and J ends were trimmed by 4 bases and 4 bases, with 16 bases remaining between them. CDR3 DNA sequence: TGTGCCAGCAGCTCAGGTAGACACGAGGGCTATGGCTACACCTTC. Its protein product is CASSSGRHEGYGYTF.

The chain has TRBV5-1 and TRBJ1-1; tentative D call: TRBD1 (6 bases). The ends were cut back, 1 base at V and 5 bases at J, with 9 bases in the middle. The CDR3 length is 13 residues. Per germline, CDR1 SGHRS and CDR2 YFSETQ. The CDR3 DNA sequence: TGCGCCAGCAGCTTGCAGGGGTGGACTGAAGCTTTCTTT. It codes for CASSLQGWTEAFF.

The rearrangement uses TRBV2 and TRBJ2-1; D possibly corresponds to TRBD1 (6 bases). The length of the CDR3 is 14 residues. CDR1 and CDR2 from the germline V gene are SNHLY and FYNNEI. Trimming pared 8 bases from V and 1 base from J, leaving 12 bases between. CDR3 nucleotides: TGTGCCAGCCAAGACAGGAGTTCCTACAATGAGCAGTTCTTC. This codes for CASQDRSSYNEQFF.

This chain uses TRBV2 with TRBJ1-1; 8 bases align to TRBD1. This CDR3 is 13 amino acids long. V lost 6 bases to trimming and J lost 5 bases; unmatched junction nucleotides: 5. Per germline, CDR1 SNHLY and CDR2 FYNNEI. The CDR3 nucleotides are TGTGCCAGCAGGCCCACAGGGGGAACTGAAGCTTTCTTT. Its protein is CASRPTGGTEAFF.

This clone was recorded only once. The gene calls are TRBV30 and TRBJ1-5; no reliable D call. CDR3 size: 14 residues. Per germline, CDR1 GTSNPN and CDR2 SVGIG (reference sequence). V was cut by 3 bases and J by 7 bases, with 16 bases left in between. CDR3 DNA: TGTGCCTGGAGGATAATCCGTTTGCGCCAGCCCCAGCATTTT. It encodes CAWRIIRLRQPQHF.

The genes are TRBV29-1 and TRBJ2-7; no clear D. The CDR3 has 12 residues. Germline loops: CDR1 SQVTM, CDR2 ANQGSEA. Trimming cost V 6 bases and J 1 base, with 10 bases left between them. CDR3 residues: CSVGSPSYEQYF. CDR3 coding DNA: TGCAGCGTGGGCTCCCCATCCTACGAGCAGTACTTC.

The chain uses TRBV7-9 and TRBJ1-2, with D hard to call. CDR3 size: 16 residues. The germline CDR1 and CDR2 sequences are SEHNR and FQNEAQ (reference sequence). The germline V and J ends were trimmed by 5 bases and 5 bases, with 21 bases remaining between them. CDR3 region: CASSAPLRFGEYGYTF. CDR3 sequence (DNA): TGTGCCAGCAGCGCGCCCTTGAGGTTCGGCGAGTATGGCTACACCTTC.

This CDR3 reads CASSAGGQVDNYGYTF. The CDR3 DNA sequence: TGTGCCAGCAGCGCCGGGGGACAGGTTGATAACTATGGCTACACCTTC. The chain is built from TRBV9 and TRBJ1-2; 8 bases align to TRBD1. CDR3 length equals 16 residues. Germline loops: CDR1 SGDLS, CDR2 YYNGEE. The ends lost 3 bases at V and 1 base at J; junction bases unmatched: 8. Complete variable domain (other parts from reference TRBV9 and TRBJ1-2): DSGVTQTPKHLITATGQRVTLRCSPRSGDLSVYWYQQSLDQGLQFLIQYYNGEERAKGNILERFSAQQFPDLHSELNLSSLELGDSALYFCASSAGGQVDNYGYTFGSGTRLTVV.

The genes are TRBV6-1 and TRBJ1-2; D ambiguous. This CDR3 is built from 13 residues. Germline V CDR1 and CDR2: MNHNS, SASEGT. V lost 11 bases and J 2 bases, leaving 15 bases between the germline ends. CDR3 amino acids: CALGEGSNYGYTF. CDR3 in DNA: TGTGCCCTTGGGGAGGGTTCGAACTATGGCTACACCTTC.

A few counts support this clone. This sequence joins TRBV6-6 and TRBJ2-7, with a weak D call TRBD1 (6 bases). The germline V gene has CDR1 MNHNY and CDR2 SVGAGI (reference sequence). Trimming removed 2 bases at V and 3 bases at J, with 11 bases between. This CDR3 contains 14 residues. The CDR3 reads CASSYRTANYEQYF. CDR3 nucleotides: TGTGCCAGCAGTTACAGGACAGCCAACTACGAGCAGTACTTC.

Written as DNA, the CDR3 is TGTGCCATCAGTGAGGGGGGGAGGTCCCTTAGCTCCTACGAGCAGTACTTC. Translation gives CAISEGGRSLSSYEQYF. V gene TRBV10-3 combines with J gene TRBJ2-7; D possibly corresponds to TRBD2 (6 bases). Germline V gives CDR1 ENHRY, CDR2 SYGVKD. The ends were cut back, 2 bases at V and 0 bases at J, with 17 bases in the middle. The CDR3 spans 17 residues.

V is TRBV2 and J is TRBJ2-2; 7 bases are shared with TRBD1. The germline CDR1 and CDR2 sequences are SNHLY and FYNNEI. V was clipped by 10 bases and J by 5 bases; unmatched bases: 10. The CDR3 is 14 amino acids. DNA for the CDR3: TGTGCCACAAGGGACAGAGGTTGGACCGGGGAGCTGTTTTTT. Translated, it gives CATRDRGWTGELFF.

The chain joins TRBV11-2 to TRBJ2-2, with D perhaps matching TRBD1 (5 bases). Germline CDR1 reads SGHAT; CDR2 reads FQNNGV. Trimming cost V 4 bases and J 3 bases, with 12 bases left between them. The CDR3 runs 15 residues. The CDR3, as DNA: TGTGCCAGCAGCTCTAACTCCAGGGACACCGGGGAGCTGTTTTTT. The encoded protein is CASSSNSRDTGELFF.

The chain carries TRBV5-1 and TRBJ2-1; maybe TRBD2 (6 bases). The CDR3 extends over 15 amino acids. Germline V CDR1 and CDR2: SGHRS, YFSETQ. Trimming removed 6 bases from V and 1 base from J, with 14 bases in between. The DNA of the CDR3 is TGCGCCAGCATACCATCGGGGGTTTCCTACAATGAGCAGTTCTTC. Its translation is CASIPSGVSYNEQFF.

This chain uses TRBV19 with TRBJ1-5; a possible D gene is TRBD1 (5 bases). V lost 0 bases and J lost 6, with 24 bases in between. From germline, CDR1 is LNHDA and CDR2 SQIVND (reference sequence). This CDR3 contains 19 residues. CDR3 bases: TGTGCCAGTAGTATAGATCCTCGAGGTAGGGGATCGCGGGGTCAGCCCCAGCATTTT. It encodes CASSIDPRGRGSRGQPQHF.

The V call is TRBV4-3, the J call TRBJ1-1, with 8 bases fitting TRBD1. The CDR3 is made up of 14 amino acids. Trimming at V came to 5 bases and at J to 1 base, leaving 3 bases not matched to a gene. The germline V gene has CDR1 LGHNA and CDR2 YSLEER. CDR3 in amino acids: CASSGQGPNTEAFF. As DNA, the CDR3 is TGCGCCAGCAGCGGACAGGGACCGAACACTGAAGCTTTCTTT.

V is TRBV29-1 and J is TRBJ1-2; D gene uncertain. Germline CDR1 reads SQVTM; CDR2 reads ANQGSEA. Trimming shortened V by 3 bases and J by 6 bases, and 14 bases separated the two germline ends. This CDR3 has 13 residues. DNA for the CDR3: TGCAGCGTTGACAAGGCACCACGGGATGGCTACACCTTC. As protein: CSVDKAPRDGYTF.

The J gene is TRBJ2-5, the V gene TRBV5-1, with D uncertain. Germline loops: CDR1 SGHRS, CDR2 YFSETQ. V lost 4 bases and J lost 3, with 13 bases in between. CDR3 size: 14 residues. The CDR3 nucleotides are TGCGCCAGCAGCCCTAGTACGCAAAAAGAGACCCAGTACTTC. Translated, it gives CASSPSTQKETQYF.

CDR3 region: CASSYGGGSYEQYF. In DNA form, the CDR3 reads TGTGCCAGCAGCTACGGCGGCGGGTCCTACGAGCAGTACTTC. The chain uses TRBV7-9 and TRBJ2-5; a possible D gene is TRBD2 (5 bases). The DNA end favors TRBJ2-7, so the J call may be wrong. The germline gives CDR1 SEHNR, CDR2 FQNEAQ (reference sequence). This CDR3 contains 14 residues.